One T cell receptor (beta chain) is described in this entry. Its target is unknown. Profiled with immunoSEQ multiplex PCR; TCRdb holds only in-frame clones, not every one. The sample has just over 90,000 clones; 80% to 90% are singletons. The sample is drawn from a study of T cell responses to AZD1222 COVID-19 vaccine. Study-wide points: Donors were chiefly white British, with a greater number of females, and clonal diversity was perhaps underestimated. CD4 TCRs linked to vaccination spanned spike, dominating at 160-218 and 743-854. Targets within unmutated variant regions were reportedly found for nearly half of spike-specific TCRs. The breadth and depth of Spike-specific TCRs increased once two AZD1222 doses had been given.

The material was peripheral blood, obtained 28 days after the second AZD1222 dose. This clonotype was obtained from an adult who received the AZD1222 COVID-19 vaccine.

The CDR3 sequence is CASSSLSVALNYGYTF. DNA of the CDR3: TGTGCCAGCTCATCCCTTTCCGTGGCCCTGAACTATGGCTACACCTTC. V and J are TRBV18 and TRBJ1-2; D call uncertain. Trimming took 5 bases from V and 2 from J, leaving 18 bases between them. This CDR3 comprises 16 residues. CDR1 KGHSH and CDR2 LQKENI come from the germline V gene.